This record concerns one TCR beta chain sequence. Its antigen remains unknown. This record belongs to a study of cytomegalovirus exposure and HLA in healthy donors. Findings and limits, study-wide: Follow-up analysis later connected one missense variant in DCLRE1C with trimming of TCR beta V- and J-genes.

PCR amplification relied on 60 Vbeta primers (plus 13 Jbeta primers). Here immunoSEQ multiplex PCR was the method, and the copy in TCRdb shows in-frame clones only, minus some. The sample shows some 70,000 clones, roughly 69% of them seen only once. Sequenced material: PBMCs. The TCR was taken from a woman in her 50s in good health and CMV-seronegative.

The CDR3 DNA reads as TGTGCCAGCTCACCTCGCGCACAGACAGATACGCAGTATTTT. Translation gives CASSPRAQTDTQYF. J is TRBJ2-3 and V is TRBV18; D gene uncertain. V was shortened by 3 bases and J by 3 bases, with 10 bases between the two germline ends. CDR3 length: 14 residues. The germline V gene has CDR1 KGHSH and CDR2 LQKENI.